This TCR beta chain was obtained from a study of neurological immune-mediated disorders. Whole-study findings and limits: The greatest degree of TCR clonal expansion was observed in HTLV-1-associated myelopathy, with the lowest in multiple sclerosis, below that of healthy controls.

TCRdb itself ran the 5' RACE reads through MiXCR, one entry per CDR3 protein. The sample has 40,000 or so distinct CDR3 sequences, roughly 10% seen once. Time point here: technical triplicate 1. The study built unsorted libraries from 2 million PBMCs kept at -80 C. With regard to this clonotype: The antigen is not known. A read error may account for a junction end that differs from germline.

Sequenced input: PBMCs. This receptor was identified in a man in his sixties with HTLV-1-associated myelopathy (HAM/TSP).

The CDR3 is CASSLRGSRADVLTF. The CDR3 nucleotides read TGTGCCAGCAGCTTAAGAGGGTCTAGGGCCGACGTCCTGACTTTC. V is TRBV11-3 and J is TRBJ2-6; tentatively, D is TRBD2 (5 bases). From germline, CDR1 is SGHNT and CDR2 YENEEA. This CDR3 region has 15 residues.